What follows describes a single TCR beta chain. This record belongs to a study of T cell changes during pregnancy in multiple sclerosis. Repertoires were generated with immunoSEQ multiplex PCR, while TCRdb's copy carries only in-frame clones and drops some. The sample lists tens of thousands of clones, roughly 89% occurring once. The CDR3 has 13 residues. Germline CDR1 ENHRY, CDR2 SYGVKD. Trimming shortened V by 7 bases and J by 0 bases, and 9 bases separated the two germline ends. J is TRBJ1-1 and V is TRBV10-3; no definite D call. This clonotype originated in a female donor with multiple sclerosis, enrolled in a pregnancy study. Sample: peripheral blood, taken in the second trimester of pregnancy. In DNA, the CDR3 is TGTGCCATCACTCAGGATATGAACACTGAAGCTTTCTTT. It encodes CAITQDMNTEAFF.